This T cell receptor (beta chain) is drawn from a study of blood T cell repertoires in COVID-19. The wider study: Samples taken during acute and convalescent COVID-19 were collected in the United States, Italy and Spain. T cells, B-cell-depleted T cells, or PBMCs provided the cDNA or gDNA that served as material.

Authors' analysis steps: Scientists estimated how many nucleated cells there were by amplifying reference gene primers. Profiled with immunoSEQ multiplex PCR; TCRdb holds only in-frame clones, not every one. The V and J calls and clone size were taken over from that table, and D and trimming were inferred from the DNA. The sample records about 81,000 clones, about 84% being singletons. This clone has just one count. The sequence derives from a human donor in a cohort sampled during active COVID-19. The sequenced material came from peripheral blood.

CDR3 residues: CASSEVAGSYYGYTF. CDR3 DNA: TGTGCCAGCAGTGAAGTCGCAGGCAGTTACTATGGCTACACCTTC. The V call is TRBV6-1, the J call TRBJ1-2, with unresolved D. In germline, CDR1 is MNHNS, CDR2 SASEGT. Trimming stripped 1 base from V and 3 bases from J, with 12 bases between. The length of the CDR3 is 15 residues.